One and the same sample provided the 17 T cell receptor beta chains below, sequenced in a study of shared clonotypes between healthy human individuals. Terminally differentiated effector memory CD45RA+ cells were excluded from the naive CD8 cells, which were CD45RO-negative and positively selected for CCR7. Repertoires were generated with immunoSEQ multiplex PCR, while TCRdb's copy carries only in-frame clones and drops some. Seen here are about 2 million clones, about 95% observed once, and the top ten hold under 1.5%. The sequencing sample was made of naive CD8+ T cells sorted from blood. All receptors derive from a man younger than 30 in good health.

The V call is TRBV5-1, the J call TRBJ2-7; 9 positions agree with TRBD2. The V and J ends lost 0 bases and 6 bases, in that order; junction bases with no gene match: 10. The CDR3 runs 16 residues. Germline-derived CDR1 and CDR2 are SGHRS and YFSETQ. CDR3 sequence: CASSLAAGGPRGEQYF. The CDR3 DNA follows: TGCGCCAGCAGCTTGGCGGCGGGAGGGCCGCGGGGCGAGCAGTACTTC.

This chain uses TRBV19 with TRBJ2-7, with D possibly being TRBD2 (5 bases). The length of the CDR3 is 12 residues. Germline CDR1 reads LNHDA; CDR2 reads SQIVND (reference sequence). Deletions cut 3 bases from V and 5 bases from J, with 8 bases between. The CDR3 nucleotides are TGTGCCAGTAGTATTCGGGGTAACGAGCAGTACTTC. The encoded protein is CASSIRGNEQYF.

V and J are TRBV5-6 and TRBJ1-2; maybe TRBD1 (5 bases). Between the trimmed V and J ends, which lost 4 bases and 8 bases, there was a span of 24 bases. The V gene's germline CDR1 is SGHDT and CDR2 YYEEEE. The length of the CDR3 is 16 residues. CDR3 amino acids: CASSPKPGPERWGYTF. The CDR3 DNA reads TGTGCCAGCAGCCCTAAACCGGGGCCTGAGCGATGGGGCTACACCTTC. The variable domain in full, completed from reference TRBV5-6 and TRBJ1-2, reads DAGVTQSPTHLIKTRGQQVTLRCSPKSGHDTVSWYQQALGQGPQFIFQYYEEEERQRGNFPDRFSGHQFPNYSSELNVNALLLGDSALYLCASSPKPGPERWGYTFGSGTRLTVV.

This sequence joins TRBV2 and TRBJ2-5, with D hard to call. This CDR3 comprises 11 residues. Germline V gene sequence: CDR1 SNHLY, CDR2 FYNNEI. The V gene lost 7 bases and the J gene lost 10 bases, with 13 bases spanning the gap. Here the CDR3 reads CASTTGRDQYF. In DNA form, the CDR3 reads TGTGCCAGCACTACCGGTAGAGACCAGTACTTC.

Of note for this clone: Other DNA sequences in the same sample also yield this CDR3. The CDR3 loop is CASSLAGTEAFF. The CDR3 DNA reads as TGTGCCAGCAGCTTAGCAGGGACTGAAGCTTTCTTT. V and J are TRBV11-2 and TRBJ1-1, with D possibly being TRBD1 (5 bases). Looked up from germline, CDR1 is SGHAT and CDR2 is FQNNGV. CDR3 size: 12 residues. V was shortened by 1 base and J by 5 bases, with 5 bases between the two germline ends.

The genes are TRBV25-1 and TRBJ1-1; D remains ambiguous. The CDR3 is 14 residues long. V was shortened by 1 base and J by 5 bases, with 11 bases between the two germline ends. Germline V gives CDR1 MGHDK, CDR2 SYGVNS. The CDR3 region has the DNA TGTGCCAGCAGTGAATCGAACCGGCGGACTGAAGCTTTCTTT. Amino acid sequence: CASSESNRRTEAFF.

The gene calls are TRBV30 and TRBJ2-7; TRBD2 is a possible D gene (5 bases). V gave up 1 base and J gave up 2 bases, with 15 bases separating them. The V gene's germline CDR1 is GTSNPN and CDR2 SVGIG (reference sequence). This CDR3 spans 15 amino acids. This chain's CDR3 is CAWSGGPWETYEQYF. As DNA, the CDR3 is TGTGCCTGGAGTGGCGGCCCGTGGGAGACCTACGAGCAGTACTTC.

This chain links TRBV7-7 with TRBJ2-2, with D possibly matching TRBD2 (6 bases). The CDR3 covers 11 residues. In germline, CDR1 is SSHAT, CDR2 FNYEAQ (reference sequence). CDR3 coding DNA: TGTGCTGTCGGCGGGGCCGGGGAGCTGTTTTTT. The encoded protein is CAVGGAGELFF.

This clone has a single count. The CDR3 reads CASSLALGTDTQYF. CDR3 coding DNA: TGTGCCAGCAGCTTAGCGCTGGGCACAGATACGCAGTATTTT. V gene TRBV7-6 combines with J gene TRBJ2-3; D not resolved. Germline V gives CDR1 SGHVS, CDR2 FNYEAQ. CDR3 length equals 14 residues. Trimming removed 0 bases from V and 1 base from J, with 5 bases in between.

V and J are TRBV5-8 and TRBJ2-1; the match to TRBD2 covers 14 bases. Germline V gene data show CDR1 as SGHTS and CDR2 as YDEGEE. The V segment lost 4 bases and the J segment 4 bases; nucleotides outside the gene matches: 4. The CDR3 length is 16 residues. The CDR3 region is CASSLRLAGGYNEQFF. The CDR3 DNA follows: TGTGCCAGCAGCCTTAGACTAGCGGGGGGGTACAATGAGCAGTTCTTC. Supplemented by reference TRBV5-8 and TRBJ2-1, the full variable domain reads EAGVTQSPTHLIKTRGQQATLRCSPISGHTSVYWYQQALGLGLQFLLWYDEGEERNRGNFPPRFSGRQFPNYSSELNVNALELEDSALYLCASSLRLAGGYNEQFFGPGTRLTVL.

The chain uses TRBV7-9 and TRBJ2-3; 16 bases align to TRBD2. The germline V gene encodes CDR1 SEHNR and CDR2 FQNEAQ (reference sequence). The CDR3 covers 17 residues. V trimming: 4 bases; J trimming: 3 bases; junction bases outside the gene matches: 4. CDR3: CASSSGLAGGPTDTQYF. CDR3 bases: TGTGCCAGCAGCTCGGGACTAGCGGGAGGGCCTACAGATACGCAGTATTTT.

The chain joins TRBV4-1 to TRBJ2-3, with 8 bases matching TRBD2. Germline CDR1 reads MGHRA; CDR2 reads YSYEKL. This CDR3 is 17 amino acids long. V shed 0 bases and J 0 bases; nucleotides not matched to a gene: 5. CDR3 residues: CASSQEMGGGSTDTQYF. DNA of the CDR3: TGCGCCAGCAGCCAAGAGATGGGCGGGGGGAGCACAGATACGCAGTATTTT.

This rearrangement joins TRBV25-1 to TRBJ2-7, with a possible D match to TRBD2 (5 bases). Germline-derived CDR1 and CDR2 are MGHDK and SYGVNS. With 7 bases removed from V and 2 bases from J, the gap between germline ends came to 9 bases. The CDR3 contains 12 residues. CDR3 amino acids: CASTDGAYEQYF. In DNA, the CDR3 is TGTGCCAGCACCGACGGGGCCTACGAGCAGTACTTC.

V and J are TRBV7-2 and TRBJ2-7; possibly TRBD1 for D (6 bases). V gave up 3 bases and J gave up 0 bases, with 18 bases separating them. This CDR3 region has 17 residues. CDR1 and CDR2 from the germline V gene are SGHTA and FQGNSA. As DNA, the CDR3 is TGTGCCAGCAGCTTTGAGGCGGACAGCCCTGACTCCTACGAGCAGTACTTC. It encodes CASSFEADSPDSYEQYF.

This chain joins TRBV7-9 and TRBJ2-7; D is perhaps TRBD2 (6 bases). The germline V gene has CDR1 SEHNR and CDR2 FQNEAQ (reference sequence). This CDR3 contains 13 residues. V was pared by 3 bases and J by 7 bases, with 13 bases between. The CDR3 spells CASSFGGKAEQYF. DNA for the CDR3: TGTGCCAGCAGCTTTGGGGGGAAGGCGGAGCAGTACTTC. The entire variable domain, with the rest obtained from reference TRBV7-9 and TRBJ2-7, is as follows: DTGVSQNPRHKITKRGQNVTFRCDPISEHNRLYWYRQTLGQGPEFLTYFQNEAQLEKSRLLSDRFSAERPKGSFSTLEIQRTEQGDSAMYLCASSFGGKAEQYFGPGTRLTVT.

The CDR3 coding sequence is TGTGCCTGGAGTGCTGAGGGGGGCTCCTACGAGCAGTACTTC. It specifies CAWSAEGGSYEQYF. This rearrangement joins TRBV30 to TRBJ2-7; TRBD1 or TRBD2 may be the D gene (6 bases each). This CDR3 is built from 14 residues. V was clipped by 1 base and J by 0 bases, with 10 bases between them. CDR1 and CDR2 (germline): GTSNPN, SVGIG (reference sequence).

V and J are TRBV7-9 and TRBJ2-1; D gene ambiguous. CDR1 and CDR2 (germline): SEHNR, FQNEAQ (reference sequence). The CDR3 extends over 16 amino acids. V dropped 0 bases and J dropped 8 bases, with 17 bases sitting between them. The CDR3 sequence is CASSLASQSLPHEQFF. The CDR3 DNA sequence: TGTGCCAGCAGCTTAGCTAGCCAGTCCTTGCCCCATGAGCAGTTCTTC.